This T cell receptor beta chain emerged from a study of blood T cells in healthy people across ages. Study observations and caveats: Changes in expanded clonotypes were possibly confounded, as the CMV status of donors was unknown.

This clonotype was counted ten times or more. Its antigen is undetermined. Sample-barcoded 5' priming and a J-beta primer mix drove a second PCR of roughly 7 to 11 cycles. TCRdb re-derived calls from the 5' RACE reads in MiXCR, one entry per CDR3 protein. Among 550,000 to 800,000 distinct CDR3 sequences listed, roughly 20% were seen once. The sequence derives from an older man in good health. Source material: blood.

The chain's CDR3 is CATSRGGSGTDTQYF. CDR3 sequence (DNA): TGTGCCACCAGCAGGGGCGGGAGTGGCACAGATACGCAGTATTTT. The genes are TRBV15 and TRBJ2-3, with 7 positions matching TRBD2. This CDR3 comprises 15 residues. The germline V gene has CDR1 LNHNV and CDR2 YYDKDF (reference sequence). V lost 3 bases, J lost 1 base, and 4 bases stayed unmatched.